The 4 T cell receptor beta chains in this list originate from one sample, sequenced in a study of blood T cell repertoires in COVID-19. Libraries were prepared by immunoSEQ multiplex PCR; TCRdb keeps only in-frame clonotypes and omits some of them. The sample lists hundreds of thousands of clones, over 80% occurring once. Sequencing was performed on peripheral blood. The origin of the receptors is a woman aged 45-65 years with active or convalescent COVID-19.

This clone was counted only a few times. The chain joins TRBV10-3 to TRBJ1-2; 7 bases are a match to TRBD1. V shed 3 bases and J 9 bases; nucleotides not matched to a gene: 10. Germline loops: CDR1 ENHRY, CDR2 SYGVKD. The CDR3 is made up of 14 amino acids. The CDR3 loop reads CAISDPGQAASYTF. In DNA, the CDR3 is TGTGCCATCAGTGACCCCGGACAGGCCGCCAGCTACACCTTC.

The CDR3 here is CATSRDRGTSGRWVFF. The CDR3 nucleotides are TGTGCCACCAGCAGAGATCGGGGGACTAGCGGGAGGTGGGTGTTCTTC. This chain links TRBV15 with TRBJ2-1; the match to TRBD2 covers 15 bases. The CDR3 has 16 residues. The ends lost 0 bases at V and 15 bases at J; junction bases unmatched: 9. The V gene's germline CDR1 is LNHNV and CDR2 YYDKDF (reference sequence).

The V call is TRBV7-9, the J call TRBJ2-5; unclear D gene. CDR1 and CDR2 (germline): SEHNR, FQNEAQ (reference sequence). This CDR3 has 12 residues. Trimming stripped 1 base from V and 5 bases from J, with 5 bases between. CDR3 DNA: TGTGCCAGCAGCTTAGAACGGGAGACCCAGTACTTC. This gives the protein CASSLERETQYF.

This clone was found many times. The chain recombines TRBV5-1 with TRBJ2-1, with 12 bases that match TRBD2. The CDR3 has 16 amino acids. Germline loops: CDR1 SGHRS, CDR2 YFSETQ. J was trimmed by 3 bases and V by 4 bases; bases with no gene match: 5. The CDR3 nucleotides are TGCGCCAGCAGCGTCGGGACTAGCGGGTTCTACAATGAGCAGTTCTTC. Its protein product is CASSVGTSGFYNEQFF.